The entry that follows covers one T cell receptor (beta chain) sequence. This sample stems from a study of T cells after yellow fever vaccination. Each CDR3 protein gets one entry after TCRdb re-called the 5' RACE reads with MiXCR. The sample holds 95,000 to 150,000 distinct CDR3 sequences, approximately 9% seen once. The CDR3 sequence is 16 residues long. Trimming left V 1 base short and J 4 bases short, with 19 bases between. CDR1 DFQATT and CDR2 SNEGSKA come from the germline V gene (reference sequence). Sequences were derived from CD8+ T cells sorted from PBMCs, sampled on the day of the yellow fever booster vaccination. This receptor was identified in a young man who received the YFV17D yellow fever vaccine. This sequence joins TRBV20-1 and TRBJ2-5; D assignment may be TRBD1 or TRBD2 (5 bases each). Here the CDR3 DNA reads TGCAGTGCTAGAGTAGACGAACGACTGGGACGAGAGACCCAGTACTTC. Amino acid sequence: CSARVDERLGRETQYF.